This T cell receptor (beta chain) was observed in a study of response to subunit inactivated influenza vaccine (dated by TCRdb to the late 2010s). About the investigation overall: The study used deep quantitative T cell receptor repertoire profiling to track responses to a trivalent subunit inactivated influenza vaccine. Here is what the overall study found, with its caveats: The authors proposed that each seasonal influenza vaccination may bring in only a limited number of new T cells.

The CDR3 runs 14 residues from the cysteine to the phenylalanine. Of all the DNA, just the CDR3 is kept, 42 bases in frame from base 1. The V end loses 8 bases and the J end loses 2 bases, and a stretch of 12 bases separates them. Concerning this clonotype itself: This receptor's antigen is unknown. Per-base quality was not reported, and no clone a single base away is much larger than it.

Receptor libraries were prepared by RT-PCR. The run used an Illumina HiSeq 2500. Through fastp at Q25 and MiXCR, TCRdb rebuilt clones from the public reads, retaining in-frame beta chains. For every CDR3 protein sequence, its rows merge into one entry that carries the most common genes and DNA. The sample has roughly 620,000 distinct CDR3 sequences on record, approximately 11% of them singletons. Jointly, the top ten make up roughly 9.6% of the sample. In addition, the sample was reused for a study of T cells expressing NK-cell markers. From the second report: TCR beta cDNA libraries were made by 5'RACE template switching that added a universal primer site and unique molecular identifiers. In sorted CD3+CD56+NKG2C+, CD3+CD56+NKG2C- and CD3+CD56-NKG2C+ T-cell subsets from eight donors, TCR beta-chain repertoires were profiled. Seven of the eight sequenced donors were HCMV-seropositive and one was HCMV-seronegative. In several experiments an anti-gammadeltaTCR antibody was added to restrict sorting to alphabetaTCR-expressing T cells. For six donors, the dominant CD3+CD56+NKG2C+ clonotypes were among the top 10 CD8+ clonotypes and accounted for about 1.0-8% of CD8+ T cells. Those dominant clonotypes were again the most abundant among CD3+CD56-NKG2C+ cells in a few donors, at about 25-60.1%. Whether the expanded NKG2C-expressing T cell clones were specific for HCMV antigens remained unclear. The study sequenced eight donors, all healthy volunteers chosen at random: three men and five women. HCMV serostatus was determined by detecting HCMV-specific IgG in serum with a commercial ELISA kit. Peripheral blood mononuclear cells were isolated from blood by Ficoll density gradient centrifugation. For over 5 donors, bulk peripheral blood T-cell repertoires were also sequenced from unsorted PBMC. cDNA synthesis was primed from the TCR beta constant segment, followed by two successive PCR amplification steps. Libraries were sequenced as 2 x 150 bp reads on Illumina HiSeq 2000/2500, MiSeq or NextSeq. MIGEC was used to demultiplex reads and group the reads by UMI, and MiTCR was used to assemble and quantify clonotypes. To exclude erroneous sequences, any TCR cDNA sequence not supported by at least two reads was discarded. Downstream repertoire analysis used the tcR package, and clonotypes were matched across fractions by CDR3 nucleotide sequence plus V segment. VDJmatch was used to annotate antigen specificity against VDJdb, with one amino acid substitution in CDR3 allowed.

Sequencing was performed on PBMCs from blood, taken on the day of vaccination. The chain uses TRBV12-3 or TRBV12-4 and TRBJ1-4, with TRBD1 as a weak D call on 6 bases. This clonotype originated in a middle-aged man who received an inactivated influenza vaccine. Donor details come from another sample of the same person, matched by shared clones. This receptor carries the CDR3 CASLGGGTNEKLFF. The DNA sequence is given as TGTGCCAGCCTGGGTGGGGGCACTAATGAAAAACTGTTTTTT.